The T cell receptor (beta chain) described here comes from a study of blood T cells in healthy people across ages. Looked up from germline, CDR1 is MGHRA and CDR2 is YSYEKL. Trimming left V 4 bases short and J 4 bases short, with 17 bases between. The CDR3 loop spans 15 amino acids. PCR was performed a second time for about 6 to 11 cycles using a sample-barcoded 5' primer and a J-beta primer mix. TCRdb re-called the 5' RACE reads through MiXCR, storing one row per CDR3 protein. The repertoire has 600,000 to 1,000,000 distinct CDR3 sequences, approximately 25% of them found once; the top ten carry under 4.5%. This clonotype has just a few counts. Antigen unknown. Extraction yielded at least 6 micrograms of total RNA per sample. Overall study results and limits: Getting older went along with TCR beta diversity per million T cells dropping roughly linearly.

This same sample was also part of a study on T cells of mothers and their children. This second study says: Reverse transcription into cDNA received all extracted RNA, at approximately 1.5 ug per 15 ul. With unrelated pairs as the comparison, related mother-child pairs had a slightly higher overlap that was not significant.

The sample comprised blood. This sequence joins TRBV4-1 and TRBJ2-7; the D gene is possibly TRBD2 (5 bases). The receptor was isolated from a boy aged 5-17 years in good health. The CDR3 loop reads CASSREKREQYEQYF. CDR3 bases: TGCGCCAGCAGCCGAGAGAAGAGGGAGCAGTACGAGCAGTACTTC.